This T cell receptor beta chain was documented in a study of T cell responses to AZD1222 COVID-19 vaccine. Clones were sequenced by immunoSEQ multiplex PCR, and TCRdb holds only the in-frame ones, with some missing. Of over 150,000 clones listed, roughly nine tenths are singletons. The CDR3 totals 14 residues. In germline, CDR1 is SQVTM, CDR2 ANQGSEA. V dropped 7 bases and J dropped 5 bases, with 20 bases sitting between them. This specimen consisted of peripheral blood, obtained on day 0 of AZD1222 vaccination. V usage is TRBV29-1 and J usage is TRBJ2-5, with D maybe TRBD2 (7 bases). This receptor was obtained from an adult in good health. Written as DNA, the CDR3 is TGCAGCGCCGCGATTGGCGGGGGCCGGGAGACCCAGTACTTC. Translated, it gives CSAAIGGGRETQYF.